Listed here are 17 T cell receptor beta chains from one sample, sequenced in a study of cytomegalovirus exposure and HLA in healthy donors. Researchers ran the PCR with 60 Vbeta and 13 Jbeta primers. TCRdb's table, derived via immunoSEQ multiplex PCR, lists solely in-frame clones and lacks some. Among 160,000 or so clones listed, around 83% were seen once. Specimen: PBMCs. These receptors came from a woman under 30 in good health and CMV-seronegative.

CDR3 sequence reads: CASSEQGLATYEQYF. In nucleotides, the CDR3 is TGTGCCAGCAGTGAGCAGGGTTTGGCGACCTACGAGCAGTACTTC. The chain combines TRBV6-1 with TRBJ2-7; D is perhaps TRBD1 (5 bases). Trimming stripped 3 bases from V and 2 bases from J, with 14 bases between. The CDR3 spans 15 residues. Germline V CDR1 and CDR2: MNHNS, SASEGT.

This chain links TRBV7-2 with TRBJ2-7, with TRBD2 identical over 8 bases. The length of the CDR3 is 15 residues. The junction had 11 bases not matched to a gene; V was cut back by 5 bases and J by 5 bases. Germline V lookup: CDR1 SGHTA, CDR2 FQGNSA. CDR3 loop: CASSRGSGIGHEQYF. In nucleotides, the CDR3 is TGTGCCAGCAGCCGGGGTAGCGGGATTGGTCACGAGCAGTACTTC.

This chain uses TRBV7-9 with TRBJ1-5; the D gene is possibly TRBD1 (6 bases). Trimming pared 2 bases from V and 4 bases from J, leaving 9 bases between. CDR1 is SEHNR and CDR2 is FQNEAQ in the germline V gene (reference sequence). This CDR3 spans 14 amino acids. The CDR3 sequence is CASSLSGTNQPQHF. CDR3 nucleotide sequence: TGTGCCAGCAGCTTATCGGGGACAAATCAGCCCCAGCATTTT.

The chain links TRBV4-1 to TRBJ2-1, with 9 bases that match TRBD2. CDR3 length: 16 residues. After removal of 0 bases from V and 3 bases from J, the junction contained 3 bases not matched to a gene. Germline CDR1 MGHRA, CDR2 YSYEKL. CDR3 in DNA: TGCGCCAGCAGCCAAGATAGCGGGGGCCTCTACAATGAGCAGTTCTTC. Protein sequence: CASSQDSGGLYNEQFF.

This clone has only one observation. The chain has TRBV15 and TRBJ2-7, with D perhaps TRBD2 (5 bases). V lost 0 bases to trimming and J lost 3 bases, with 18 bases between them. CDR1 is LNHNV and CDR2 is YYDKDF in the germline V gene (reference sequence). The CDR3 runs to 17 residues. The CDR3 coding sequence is TGTGCCACCAGCAGAGATAAGAGGGAACGGTCCATCTACGAGCAGTACTTC. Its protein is CATSRDKRERSIYEQYF. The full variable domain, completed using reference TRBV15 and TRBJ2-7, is DAMVIQNPRYQVTQFGKPVTLSCSQTLNHNVMYWYQQKSSQAPKLLFHYYDKDFNNEADTPDNFQSRRPNTSFCFLDIRSPGLGDTAMYLCATSRDKRERSIYEQYFGPGTRLTVT.

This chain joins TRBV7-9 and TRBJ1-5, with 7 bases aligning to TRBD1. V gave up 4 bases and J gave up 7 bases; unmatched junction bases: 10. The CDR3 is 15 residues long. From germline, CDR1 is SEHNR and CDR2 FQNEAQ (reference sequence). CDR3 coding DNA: TGTGCCAGCAGCTCTACCGACAGGGCATACCAGCCCCAGCATTTT. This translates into CASSSTDRAYQPQHF.

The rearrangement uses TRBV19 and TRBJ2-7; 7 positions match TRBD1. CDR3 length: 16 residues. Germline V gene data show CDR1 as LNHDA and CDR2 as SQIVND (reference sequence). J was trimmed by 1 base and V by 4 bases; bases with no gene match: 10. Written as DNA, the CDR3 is TGTGCCAGTAGTACCTGGGACAGCACCCATTCCTACGAGCAGTACTTC. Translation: CASSTWDSTHSYEQYF.

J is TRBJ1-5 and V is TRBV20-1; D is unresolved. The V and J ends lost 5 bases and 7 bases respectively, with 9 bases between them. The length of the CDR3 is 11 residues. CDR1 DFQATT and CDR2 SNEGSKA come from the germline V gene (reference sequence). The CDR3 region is CSAALGQPQHF. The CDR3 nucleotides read TGCAGTGCTGCCCTCGGGCAGCCCCAGCATTTT.

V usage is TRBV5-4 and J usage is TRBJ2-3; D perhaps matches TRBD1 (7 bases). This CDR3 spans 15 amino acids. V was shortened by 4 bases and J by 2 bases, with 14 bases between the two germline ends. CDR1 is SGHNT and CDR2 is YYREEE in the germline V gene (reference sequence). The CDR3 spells CASSDRQGLTDTQYF. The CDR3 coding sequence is TGTGCCAGCAGCGACCGACAGGGACTCACAGATACGCAGTATTTT. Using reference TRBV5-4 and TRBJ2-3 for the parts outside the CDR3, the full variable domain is ETGVTQSPTHLIKTRGQQVTLRCSSQSGHNTVSWYQQALGQGPQFIFQYYREEENGRGNFPPRFSGLQFPNYSSELNVNALELDDSALYLCASSDRQGLTDTQYFGPGTRLTVL.

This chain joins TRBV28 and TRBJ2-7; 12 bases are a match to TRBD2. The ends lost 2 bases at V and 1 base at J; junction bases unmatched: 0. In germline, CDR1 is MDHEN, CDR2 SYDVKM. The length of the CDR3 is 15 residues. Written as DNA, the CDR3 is TGTGCCAGCAGTTTACTAGCGGGGGGGTCCTACGAGCAGTACTTC. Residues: CASSLLAGGSYEQYF.

The CDR3 is CASSRGTSGYLDTQYF. Written as DNA, the CDR3 is TGCGCCAGCAGCAGGGGGACTAGCGGGTACCTGGATACGCAGTATTTT. The rearrangement uses TRBV5-1 and TRBJ2-3; 12 positions agree with TRBD2. The CDR3 consists of 16 residues. V shed 4 bases, J shed 6 bases, and the junction held 9 bases outside the gene matches. The germline V gene encodes CDR1 SGHRS and CDR2 YFSETQ.

CDR3 in DNA: TGTGCCAGCAGGACCCGGGGGAGTTGGGTTGAGAATTACGAGCAGTACTTC. The encoded protein is CASRTRGSWVENYEQYF. The V call is TRBV7-9, the J call TRBJ2-7; possibly TRBD2 for D (6 bases). V lost 6 bases and J lost 4, with 25 bases in between. CDR3 length: 17 residues. Germline V CDR1 and CDR2: SEHNR, FQNEAQ (reference sequence).

The CDR3 nucleotides read TGTGCCAGCAGCCCAGGTTACTATGGCTACACCTTC. The encoded protein is CASSPGYYGYTF. The chain carries TRBV28 and TRBJ1-2, with D unresolved. Trimming took off 6 bases at V and 3 bases at J, with 8 bases between the two ends. The germline V gene has CDR1 MDHEN and CDR2 SYDVKM. The CDR3 is made up of 12 amino acids.

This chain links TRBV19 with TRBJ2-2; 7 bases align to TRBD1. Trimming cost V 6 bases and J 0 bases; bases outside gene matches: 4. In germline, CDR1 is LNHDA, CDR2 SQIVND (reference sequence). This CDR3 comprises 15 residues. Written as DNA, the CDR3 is TGTGCCAGTAGGACCGGGACAGCGAACACCGGGGAGCTGTTTTTT. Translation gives CASRTGTANTGELFF.

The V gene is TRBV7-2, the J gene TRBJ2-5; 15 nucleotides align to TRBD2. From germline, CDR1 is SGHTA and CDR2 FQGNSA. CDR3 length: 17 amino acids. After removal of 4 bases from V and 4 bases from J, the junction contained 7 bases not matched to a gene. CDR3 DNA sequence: TGTGCCAGCAGCTCTGGACTAGCGGGGGGGTCGGGAGAGACCCAGTACTTC. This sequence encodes CASSSGLAGGSGETQYF.

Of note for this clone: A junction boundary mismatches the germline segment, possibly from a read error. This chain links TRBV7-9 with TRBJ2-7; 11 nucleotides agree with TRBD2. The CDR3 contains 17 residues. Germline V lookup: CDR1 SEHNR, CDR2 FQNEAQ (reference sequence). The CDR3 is CSSSFYAGLAGTYEQYF. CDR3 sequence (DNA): TGTTCCAGCAGCTTCTACGCCGGACTAGCGGGCACCTACGAGCAGTACTTC. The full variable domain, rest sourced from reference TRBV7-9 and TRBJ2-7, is DTGVSQNPRHKITKRGQNVTFRCDPISEHNRLYWYRQTLGQGPEFLTYFQNEAQLEKSRLLSDRFSAERPKGSFSTLEIQRTEQGDSAMYLCSSSFYAGLAGTYEQYFGPGTRLTVT.

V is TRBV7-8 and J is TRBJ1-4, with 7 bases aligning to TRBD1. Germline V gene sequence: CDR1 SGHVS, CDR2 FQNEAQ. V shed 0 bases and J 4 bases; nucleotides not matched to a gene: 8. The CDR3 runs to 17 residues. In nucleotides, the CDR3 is TGTGCCAGCAGCTTAGCGAACACGGGACAGCATAATGAAAAACTGTTTTTT. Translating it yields CASSLANTGQHNEKLFF.